One and the same sample provided the 18 T cell receptor beta chains below, sequenced in a study of early T cells in non-severe SARS-CoV-2 infection (dated by TCRdb to about 2021). Library preparation employed 5' RACE. Reads for this sample came from a NextSeq 500. Clones were called with MiXCR by TCRdb after fastp trimmed the public reads at Q25, and only in-frame beta chains were retained. Rows with a matching CDR3 protein are joined into one entry that keeps the most common DNA and genes. The sample yields tens of thousands of distinct CDR3 sequences; around 8.9% were counted once. The ten largest clonotypes hold approximately 15% of the sample. Sample: whole blood. The receptors here all came from an adult who was a healthcare worker with PCR-confirmed SARS-CoV-2 infection or an uninfected control (not recorded which).

The sample holds many counts of this clonotype. The gene calls are TRBV4-2 and TRBJ2-2; no definite D call. V shed 0 bases and J shed 3 bases, with 5 bases lying between them. The CDR3 has 14 residues. Germline V gene data show CDR1 as LGHNA and CDR2 as YNFKEQ. The CDR3 DNA reads TGTGCCAGCAGCCAAGAGGTACACACCGGGGAGCTGTTTTTT. Amino acid sequence: CASSQEVHTGELFF.

At least ten counts were recorded for this clonotype. The chain employs TRBV20-1 and TRBJ2-7, with 7 bases lining up with TRBD2. Germline V gene data show CDR1 as DFQATT and CDR2 as SNEGSKA (reference sequence). The CDR3 extends over 13 amino acids. V shed 4 bases, J shed 7 bases, and the junction held 10 bases outside the gene matches. The CDR3 DNA follows: TGCAGTGCTATACTAGCGCTGCCTGGGGAGCAGTACTTC. Protein sequence: CSAILALPGEQYF.

The V call is TRBV28, the J call TRBJ2-3; 9 bases are shared with TRBD2. J gave up 5 bases and V 8 bases, and 26 bases lay outside the gene matches. There are 20 residues in the CDR3. Germline V gene sequence: CDR1 MDHEN, CDR2 SYDVKM. CDR3 amino acids: CASGKSPARREGFFGDTQYF. For the CDR3, the DNA is TGTGCCAGCGGAAAGTCTCCCGCGCGGCGGGAGGGCTTTTTTGGAGATACGCAGTATTTT.

This sequence joins TRBV28 and TRBJ1-2; D is uncertain. Trimming removed 4 bases from V and 4 bases from J, with 10 bases in between. CDR3 length: 13 amino acids. Germline CDR1 and CDR2: MDHEN and SYDVKM. The CDR3 region has the DNA TGTGCCAGCAGTTCCCACCCTAGCTATGGCTACACCTTC. The encoded protein is CASSSHPSYGYTF.

At least ten counts were recorded for this clonotype. The V and J genes are TRBV7-2 and TRBJ2-5; D remains ambiguous. The CDR3 is 13 residues long. The germline V gene encodes CDR1 SGHTA and CDR2 FQGNSA. Deletions cut 5 bases from V and 5 bases from J, with 12 bases between. CDR3 coding DNA: TGTGCCAGCAGCAAGGTAGAACGGGAGACCCAGTACTTC. This codes for CASSKVERETQYF.

This clonotype was observed a single time. The chain joins TRBV6-5 to TRBJ1-1; 9 bases align to TRBD1. The trim removed 7 bases at V and 5 bases at J, leaving 14 bases unmatched. Germline CDR1 MNHEY, CDR2 SVGAGI. This CDR3 contains 16 residues. DNA of the CDR3: TGTGCCAGCATTGGACAGGGGAAGCGACTAGGGACTGAAGCTTTCTTT. Protein product: CASIGQGKRLGTEAFF.

This clonotype was seen many times. This chain links TRBV28 with TRBJ2-4; 9 bases map to TRBD2. Germline V gives CDR1 MDHEN, CDR2 SYDVKM. The junction had 7 bases not matched to a gene; V was cut back by 10 bases and J by 0 bases. This CDR3 is 15 amino acids long. The CDR3 nucleotides are TGTGCCACCTGTAGCGGGAGCGTAGCCAAAAACATTCAGTACTTC. Translation gives CATCSGSVAKNIQYF.

The sample holds a few counts of this clonotype. The rearrangement links TRBV3-1 to TRBJ2-7; D may correspond to TRBD1 or TRBD2 (5 bases each). Germline CDR1 reads LGHDT; CDR2 reads YNNKEL (reference sequence). This CDR3 region has 17 residues. The V and J ends lost 4 bases and 0 bases respectively, with 19 bases between them. The CDR3 region is CASSPKPPGPSSYEQYF. The CDR3 DNA is TGTGCCAGCAGCCCCAAGCCTCCGGGACCCAGCTCCTACGAGCAGTACTTC.

This clonotype was recorded at least ten times. This rearrangement joins TRBV2 to TRBJ1-4; the D is unclear. V was clipped by 2 bases and J by 13 bases, with 17 bases between them. The CDR3 runs to 14 residues. Germline V gives CDR1 SNHLY, CDR2 FYNNEI. The CDR3 bases are TGTGCCAGCAGTGAACCGGCGGATAACGAGGGACTGTTTTTT. Protein: CASSEPADNEGLFF.

The J gene is TRBJ1-6, the V gene TRBV20-1, with 7 bases identical to TRBD1. Per germline, CDR1 DFQATT and CDR2 SNEGSKA (reference sequence). The ends lost 5 bases at V and 8 bases at J; junction bases unmatched: 9. The CDR3 has 14 amino acids. CDR3: CSAATGVYYSPLHF. For the CDR3, the DNA is TGCAGTGCTGCAACAGGGGTATATTATTCACCCCTCCACTTT.

This clonotype was recorded many times. This chain links TRBV6-2 or TRBV6-3 with TRBJ1-2; D is undetermined. V lost 7 bases to trimming and J lost 3 bases, with 18 bases between them. This CDR3 contains 15 residues. CDR1 is MNHEY, CDR2 SVGEGT, per germline. The CDR3 loop reads CASTPRVTRDYGYTF. CDR3 DNA: TGTGCCAGCACCCCCCGGGTTACGCGGGACTATGGCTACACCTTC.

This clonotype was detected ten times or more. The chain combines TRBV28 with TRBJ2-3; a possible D gene is TRBD2 (6 bases). Germline lookup yields CDR1 MDHEN and CDR2 SYDVKM. V was cut by 4 bases and J by 2 bases, with 13 bases left in between. The CDR3 is 15 residues long. Here the CDR3 reads CASSSYGTYTDTQYF. The CDR3 bases are TGTGCCAGCAGTTCGTACGGGACTTACACAGATACGCAGTATTTT.

The V call is TRBV18, the J call TRBJ2-1, with TRBD1 matching 12 bases. CDR3 size: 17 residues. V trimming: 3 bases; J trimming: 12 bases; junction bases outside the gene matches: 15. CDR1 and CDR2 (germline): KGHSH, LQKENI. The CDR3 is CASSPEERDRGRMGQFF. DNA for the CDR3: TGTGCCAGCTCACCGGAAGAGCGGGACAGGGGGCGAATGGGGCAGTTCTTC. The full variable domain, rest sourced from reference TRBV18 and TRBJ2-1, is NAGVMQNPRHLVRRRGQEARLRCSPMKGHSHVYWYRQLPEEGLKFMVYLQKENIIDESGMPKERFSAEFPKEGPSILRIQQVVRGDSAAYFCASSPEERDRGRMGQFFGPGTRLTVL.

The rearrangement joins TRBV12-3 or TRBV12-4 to TRBJ2-2; 9 nucleotides align to TRBD1. J was trimmed by 5 bases and V by 4 bases; bases with no gene match: 8. The CDR3 spans 16 residues. CDR3 sequence (DNA): TGTGCCAGCAGTTCCGGGACAGGGTTTTTTACCGGGGAGCTGTTTTTT. It encodes CASSSGTGFFTGELFF.

This clonotype was recorded a few times. This rearrangement joins TRBV5-6 to TRBJ2-3; D gene unclear. V lost 2 bases to trimming and J lost 1 base, with 8 bases between them. The CDR3 runs to 14 residues. Germline assignment: CDR1 SGHDT and CDR2 YYEEEE. DNA of the CDR3: TGTGCCAGCAGCTTTATGGGTCGCACAGATACGCAGTATTTT. It yields the protein CASSFMGRTDTQYF.

This clonotype appeared many times. The rearrangement uses TRBV5-1 and TRBJ2-5, with D perhaps assigned TRBD1 or TRBD2 (5 bases each). The V gene's germline CDR1 is SGHRS and CDR2 YFSETQ. V was cut by 0 bases and J by 3 bases, with 12 bases left in between. The CDR3 spans 15 residues. The chain's CDR3 is CASSLEGRREETQYF. The CDR3 nucleotides are TGCGCCAGCAGCTTGGAGGGACGCCGAGAAGAGACCCAGTACTTC.

This clonotype was counted ten times or more. J is TRBJ1-1 and V is TRBV20-1; TRBD1 might be the D (6 bases). This CDR3 region has 17 residues. Germline V CDR1 and CDR2: DFQATT, SNEGSKA (reference sequence). Trimming stripped 3 bases from V and 4 bases from J, with 24 bases between. CDR3 coding DNA: TGCAGTGCTAGGCTACAGGGCGGATTTCGAGAAGGCACTGAAGCTTTCTTT. Translation gives CSARLQGGFREGTEAFF.

The gene calls are TRBV28 and TRBJ1-1; no clear D gene. This CDR3 comprises 15 residues. Trimming removed 3 bases at V and 5 bases at J, with 16 bases between. CDR1 and CDR2 from the germline V gene are MDHEN and SYDVKM. This chain's CDR3 is CASSLRNTIRTEAFF. The DNA of the CDR3 is TGTGCCAGCAGTTTGAGAAACACGATAAGGACTGAAGCTTTCTTT.